These 7 T cell receptor beta chains were all obtained from the same sample, sequenced in a study of shared clonotypes between healthy human individuals. Data came from immunoSEQ multiplex PCR; TCRdb stores just in-frame clones and leaves some out. The table records 70,000 to 95,000 clones, 60% to 70% of them present only once. Sequencing was done on a sample of memory CD8+ T cells sorted from blood. Subset here: CD45RO+ cells pooled with CCR7-negative TemRA cells. These receptors were obtained from a man aged 30 to 45 in good health.

V gene TRBV13 combines with J gene TRBJ1-1; D gene ambiguous. Germline assignment: CDR1 PRHDT and CDR2 FYEKMQ (reference sequence). The CDR3 is made up of 13 amino acids. Trimming shortened V by 4 bases and J by 3 bases, and 9 bases separated the two germline ends. The CDR3 is CASSWMSDTEAFF. CDR3 sequence (DNA): TGTGCCAGCAGCTGGATGTCGGACACTGAAGCTTTCTTT.

The chain couples TRBV4-2 to TRBJ1-2, with TRBD1 matching 11 bases. Per germline, CDR1 LGHNA and CDR2 YNFKEQ. The CDR3 is made up of 16 amino acids. After removal of 3 bases from V and 8 bases from J, the junction contained 11 bases not matched to a gene. The CDR3: CASSQPPGQGADGYTF. DNA of the CDR3: TGTGCCAGCAGCCAGCCGCCCGGACAGGGGGCAGACGGCTACACCTTC.

This chain connects TRBV7-9 to TRBJ2-1, with TRBD1 matching 9 bases. This CDR3 comprises 14 residues. The germline V gene has CDR1 SEHNR and CDR2 FQNEAQ (reference sequence). The J segment lost 8 bases and the V segment lost 5 bases, leaving 7 bases of the junction unmatched. The CDR3 region is CASSRGTGFDEQFF. The CDR3, as DNA: TGTGCCAGCAGCAGGGGGACAGGGTTTGATGAGCAGTTCTTC.

The V gene is TRBV25-1, the J gene TRBJ2-3; TRBD2 aligns across 7 bases. The CDR3 totals 15 residues. The germline CDR1 and CDR2 sequences are MGHDK and SYGVNS. J lost 1 base, V lost 2 bases, and 3 bases had no gene match. The CDR3 nucleotides read TGTGCCAGCAGTGAAGATCGGGGGGGCACAGATACGCAGTATTTT. Its protein is CASSEDRGGTDTQYF.

This clone was picked up a small number of times. In DNA form, the CDR3 reads TGTGCCAGCAGTGACTCTGGGGGGTCTAATGAGCAGTTCTTC. It translates to CASSDSGGSNEQFF. The chain recombines TRBV6-4 with TRBJ2-1, with D maybe TRBD2 (6 bases). Germline V gene data show CDR1 as MRHNA and CDR2 as SNTAGT. The CDR3 runs to 14 residues. V was clipped by 0 bases and J by 7 bases, with 10 bases between them.

The rearrangement links TRBV6-6 to TRBJ2-3, with 8 positions matching TRBD2. Trimming took 0 bases from V and 1 from J; bases not matched to a gene: 3. There are 16 residues in the CDR3. Looked up from germline, CDR1 is MNHNY and CDR2 is SVGAGI (reference sequence). The CDR3 nucleotides are TGTGCCAGCAGTTACTCGCGGGAGGTTGGCACAGATACGCAGTATTTT. The encoded protein is CASSYSREVGTDTQYF.

This sequence joins TRBV4-3 and TRBJ2-1, with 7 bases lining up with TRBD2. With V trimmed by 1 base and J by 4 bases, 7 bases remained unmatched. CDR1 and CDR2 (germline): LGHNA, YSLEER. The CDR3 length is 16 residues. The CDR3, as DNA: TGCGCCAGCAGCCAAGTATTCCTAGCGGAGTACAATGAGCAGTTCTTC. This sequence encodes CASSQVFLAEYNEQFF.